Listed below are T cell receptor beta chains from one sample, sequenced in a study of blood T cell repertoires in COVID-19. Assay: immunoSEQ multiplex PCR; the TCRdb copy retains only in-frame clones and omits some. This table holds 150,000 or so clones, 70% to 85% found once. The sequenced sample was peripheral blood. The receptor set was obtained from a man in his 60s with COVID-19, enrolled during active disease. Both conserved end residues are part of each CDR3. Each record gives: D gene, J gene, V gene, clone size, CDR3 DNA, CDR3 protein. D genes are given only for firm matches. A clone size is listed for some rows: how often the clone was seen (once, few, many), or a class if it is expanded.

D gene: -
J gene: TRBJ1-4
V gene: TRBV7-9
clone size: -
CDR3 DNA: TGTGCCAGCAGCCCTGAGGCTAAACTGTTTTTT
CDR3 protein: CASSPEAKLFF

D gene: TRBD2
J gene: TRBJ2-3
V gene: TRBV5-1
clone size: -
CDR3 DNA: TGCGCCAGCAGCTCGACTAGCGGGGGCACAGATACGCAGTATTTT
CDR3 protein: CASSSTSGGTDTQYF

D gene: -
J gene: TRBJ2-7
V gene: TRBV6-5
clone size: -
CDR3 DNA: TGTGCCAGCAGCTCCCTACAGGGAAACCCCTACGAGCAGTACTTC
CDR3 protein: CASSSLQGNPYEQYF

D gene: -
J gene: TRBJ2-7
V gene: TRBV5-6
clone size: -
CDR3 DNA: TGTGCCAGCAGCTTTCCCGAACAGGAATCCTACGAGCAGTACTTC
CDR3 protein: CASSFPEQESYEQYF

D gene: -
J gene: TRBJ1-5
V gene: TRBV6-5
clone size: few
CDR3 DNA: TGTGCCAGCGGGGGGACGGGCTTAAATCAGCCCCAGCATTTT
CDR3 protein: CASGGTGLNQPQHF

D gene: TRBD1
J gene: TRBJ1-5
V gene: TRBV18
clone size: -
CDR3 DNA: TGTGCCAGCTCACCAGAATTGGCCGGGACAGGCTATAGCAATCAGCCCCAGCATTTT
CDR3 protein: CASSPELAGTGYSNQPQHF

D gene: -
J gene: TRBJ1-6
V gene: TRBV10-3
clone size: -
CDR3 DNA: TGTGCCATCAGGGATACTAGCTCCTATAATTCACCCCTCCACTTT
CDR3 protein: CAIRDTSSYNSPLHF

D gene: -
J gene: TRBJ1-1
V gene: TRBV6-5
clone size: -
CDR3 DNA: TGTGCCAGCAGTTTTAGCGGGGCCAAGACTGAAGCTTTCTTT
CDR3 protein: CASSFSGAKTEAFF

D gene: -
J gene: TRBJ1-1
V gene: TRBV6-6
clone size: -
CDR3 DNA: TGTGCCAGCAGTTACTCGGAACAGGCCACTGAAGCTTTCTTT
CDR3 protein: CASSYSEQATEAFF

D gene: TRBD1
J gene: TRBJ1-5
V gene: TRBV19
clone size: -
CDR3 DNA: TGTGCCAGTAGTCGAAGGGGCGGGACAGGGACGATGGGCAATCAGCCCCAGCATTTT
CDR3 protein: CASSRRGGTGTMGNQPQHF

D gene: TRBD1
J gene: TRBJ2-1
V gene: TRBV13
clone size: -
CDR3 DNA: TGTGCCAGCAGCTCATCGACCCACAGGGGGCGATACAATGAGCAGTTCTTC
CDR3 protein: CASSSSTHRGRYNEQFF

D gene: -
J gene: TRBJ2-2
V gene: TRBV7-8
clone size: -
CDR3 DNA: TGTGCCAGCAGCTACCAGGGGGGTGACACCGGGGAGCTGTTTTTT
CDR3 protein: CASSYQGGDTGELFF

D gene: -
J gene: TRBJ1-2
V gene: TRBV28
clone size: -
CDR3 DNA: TGTGCCAGCAGTTCAACCCCCAGGGTAGGCTACACCTTC
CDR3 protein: CASSSTPRVGYTF

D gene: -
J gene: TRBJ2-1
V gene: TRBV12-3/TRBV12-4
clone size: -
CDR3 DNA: TGTGCCAGCAGTTCCGACCAGAAGGCGGTCTTC
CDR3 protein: CASSSDQKAVF

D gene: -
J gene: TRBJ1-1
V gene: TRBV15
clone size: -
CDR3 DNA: TGTGCCACCAGCAGAGGTGGCGGCACTGAAGCTTTCTTT
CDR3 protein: CATSRGGGTEAFF

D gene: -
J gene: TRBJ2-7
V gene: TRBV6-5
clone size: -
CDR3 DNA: TGTGCCAGCAGTTACTCTCGGACAGCTATTGTGCAGTACTTC
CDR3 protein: CASSYSRTAIVQYF

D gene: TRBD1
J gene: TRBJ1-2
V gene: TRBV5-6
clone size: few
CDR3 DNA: TGTGCCAGCAGCCCCATGGACAGGGGGCTTTATGGCTACACCTTC
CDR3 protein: CASSPMDRGLYGYTF

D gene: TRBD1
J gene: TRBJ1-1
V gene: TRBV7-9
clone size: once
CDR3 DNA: TGTGCCAGCAGCAAGGGACAGGGGCGTGAAGCTTTCTTT
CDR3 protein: CASSKGQGREAFF